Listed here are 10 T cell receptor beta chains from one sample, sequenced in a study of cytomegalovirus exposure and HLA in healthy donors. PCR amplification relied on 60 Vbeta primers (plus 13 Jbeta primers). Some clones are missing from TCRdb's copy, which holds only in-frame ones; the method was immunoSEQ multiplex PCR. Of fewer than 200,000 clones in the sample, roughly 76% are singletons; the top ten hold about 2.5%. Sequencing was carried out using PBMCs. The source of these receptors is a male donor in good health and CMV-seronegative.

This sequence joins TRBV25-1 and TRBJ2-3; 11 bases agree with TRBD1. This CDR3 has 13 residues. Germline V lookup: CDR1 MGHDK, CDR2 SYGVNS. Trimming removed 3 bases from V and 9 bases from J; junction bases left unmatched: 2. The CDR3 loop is CASSDRDRGTQYF. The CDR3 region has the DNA TGTGCCAGCAGTGACCGGGACAGGGGGACGCAGTATTTT.

The CDR3 spells CSVALRTVSTDTQYF. The CDR3 nucleotides are TGCAGCGTCGCGCTGAGGACAGTGAGCACAGATACGCAGTATTTT. The V gene is TRBV29-1, the J gene TRBJ2-3, with D perhaps TRBD1 (6 bases). This CDR3 contains 15 residues. Trimming took 6 bases from V and 0 from J, leaving 16 bases between them. Germline loops: CDR1 SQVTM, CDR2 ANQGSEA.

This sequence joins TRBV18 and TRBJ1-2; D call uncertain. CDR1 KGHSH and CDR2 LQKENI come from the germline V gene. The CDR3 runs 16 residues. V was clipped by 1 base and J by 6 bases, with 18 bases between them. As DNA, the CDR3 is TGTGCCAGCTCACCACGGGCACGAGGGCTCCGGGATGGCTACACCTTC. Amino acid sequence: CASSPRARGLRDGYTF.

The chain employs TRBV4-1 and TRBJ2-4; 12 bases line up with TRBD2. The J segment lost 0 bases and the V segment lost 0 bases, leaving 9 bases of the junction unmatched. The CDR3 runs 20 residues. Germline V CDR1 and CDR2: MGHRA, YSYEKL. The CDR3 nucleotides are TGCGCCAGCAGCCAAGATGCGAAACTAGCGGGGGGACTAGCCAAAAACATTCAGTACTTC. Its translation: CASSQDAKLAGGLAKNIQYF.

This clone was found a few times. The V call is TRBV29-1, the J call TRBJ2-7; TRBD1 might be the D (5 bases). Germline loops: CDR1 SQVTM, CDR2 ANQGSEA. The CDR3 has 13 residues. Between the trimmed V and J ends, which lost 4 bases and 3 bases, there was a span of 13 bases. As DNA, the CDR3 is TGCAGCGTTGCCCACAGGTTCAGCTACGAGCAGTACTTC. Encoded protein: CSVAHRFSYEQYF.

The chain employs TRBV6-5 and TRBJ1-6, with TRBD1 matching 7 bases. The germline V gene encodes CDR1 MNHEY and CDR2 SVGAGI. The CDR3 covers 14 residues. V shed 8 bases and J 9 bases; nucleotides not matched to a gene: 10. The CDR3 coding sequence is TGTGCCAGCGGTTTCGGCAGGGGGGTTTCACCCCTCCACTTT. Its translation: CASGFGRGVSPLHF.

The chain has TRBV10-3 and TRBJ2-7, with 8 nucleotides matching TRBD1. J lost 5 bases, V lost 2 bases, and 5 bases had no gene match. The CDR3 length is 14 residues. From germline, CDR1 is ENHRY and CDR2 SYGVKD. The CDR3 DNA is TGTGCCATCAGTGAGGGGCAGGGGGCCGACGAGCAGTACTTC. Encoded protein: CAISEGQGADEQYF.

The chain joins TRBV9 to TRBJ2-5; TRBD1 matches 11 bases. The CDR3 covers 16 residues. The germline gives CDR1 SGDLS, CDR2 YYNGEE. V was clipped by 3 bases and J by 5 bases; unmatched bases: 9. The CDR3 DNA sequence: TGTGCCAGCAGCGCCCGGGGACAGGGGGGTCTCGAGACCCAGTACTTC. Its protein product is CASSARGQGGLETQYF.

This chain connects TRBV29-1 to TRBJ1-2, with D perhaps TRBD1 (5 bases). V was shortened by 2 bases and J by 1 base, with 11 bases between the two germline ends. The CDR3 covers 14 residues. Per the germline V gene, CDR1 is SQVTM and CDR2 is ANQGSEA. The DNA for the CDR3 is TGCAGCGTTGAATCTGGGGCCTATAACTATGGCTACACCTTC. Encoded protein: CSVESGAYNYGYTF. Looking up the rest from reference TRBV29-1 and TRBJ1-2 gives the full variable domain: SAVISQKPSRDICQRGTSLTIQCQVDSQVTMMFWYRQQPGQSLTLIATANQGSEATYESGFVIDKFPISRPNLTFSTLTVSNMSPEDSSIYLCSVESGAYNYGYTFGSGTRLTVV.

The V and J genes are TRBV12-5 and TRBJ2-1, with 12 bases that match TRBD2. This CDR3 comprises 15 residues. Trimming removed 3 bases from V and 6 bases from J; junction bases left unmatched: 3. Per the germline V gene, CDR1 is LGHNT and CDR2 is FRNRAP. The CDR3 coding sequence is TGTGCTAGTGGTTTCGCTAGCGGGGGGGTCAATGAGCAGTTCTTC. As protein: CASGFASGGVNEQFF.